The 2 T cell receptor beta chains presented below share a single source sample, sequenced in a study of T cells after posttransplantation cyclophosphamide. A marrow graft followed busulfan-fludarabine conditioning, with cyclophosphamide on days +3 and +4. Sequencing was performed with immunoSEQ multiplex PCR; in TCRdb, only in-frame clones are kept and a portion is missing. The sample contains more than 10,000 clones, none of them singletons. Sequences were derived from PBMCs, sampled after allogeneic stem cell transplant with posttransplant cyclophosphamide. The receptors stem from a female patient aged 40-49 years who received an allogeneic stem cell transplant from an unrelated donor, was CMV-positive, and had acute GVHD only. Part of the T cell pool may stem from the graft donor.

At least ten counts were recorded for this clone. V usage is TRBV19 and J usage is TRBJ2-1, with 9 bases lining up with TRBD2. The trim removed 5 bases at V and 8 bases at J, leaving 4 bases unmatched. The CDR3 is 13 residues long. The V gene's germline CDR1 is LNHDA and CDR2 SQIVND (reference sequence). The CDR3 DNA is TGTGCCAGTAGTTGGGCTAGCGGGGATGAGCAGTTCTTC. Its protein product is CASSWASGDEQFF.

This clone occurred many times. This chain joins TRBV21-1 and TRBJ1-4; the table's TRBD1 call for D was not verified on the DNA. TRBV21-1 is given as a pseudogene. The CDR3 runs 16 residues. The CDR3 spells CASKTGKGSTNEKLFF. The CDR3 DNA is TGTGCCAGCAAGACAGGGAAGGGTTCAACTAATGAAAAACTGTTTTTT.